This T cell receptor beta chain was sequenced for a study of blood T cell repertoires in COVID-19. This CDR3 is built from 16 residues. TCRdb keeps only in-frame clones here, not all; method: immunoSEQ multiplex PCR. The data hold some 150,000 clones, with about 84% observed a single time. This TCR came from a man in his sixties with active or convalescent COVID-19. Sequenced material: peripheral blood. This sequence joins TRBV21-1 and TRBJ2-1; the table's D call, TRBD2, has no DNA check behind it. TRBV21-1 is shown as a pseudogene. CDR3 nucleotide sequence: TGTGCCAGCAACCCAGGGACTAGCGGGGCTTACAATGAGCAGTTCTTC. Its protein product is CASNPGTSGAYNEQFF.